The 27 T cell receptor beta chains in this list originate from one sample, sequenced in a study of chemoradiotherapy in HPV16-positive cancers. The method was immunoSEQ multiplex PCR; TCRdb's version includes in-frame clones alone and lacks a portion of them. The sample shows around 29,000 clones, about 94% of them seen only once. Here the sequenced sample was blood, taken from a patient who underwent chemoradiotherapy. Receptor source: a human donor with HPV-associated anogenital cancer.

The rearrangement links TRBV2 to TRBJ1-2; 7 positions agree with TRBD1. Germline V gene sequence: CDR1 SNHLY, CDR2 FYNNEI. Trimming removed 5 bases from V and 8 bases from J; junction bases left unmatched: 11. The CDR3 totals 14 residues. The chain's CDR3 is CASSLDRAVYGYTF. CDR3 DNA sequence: TGTGCCAGCAGTTTAGACAGGGCGGTCTACGGCTACACCTTC.

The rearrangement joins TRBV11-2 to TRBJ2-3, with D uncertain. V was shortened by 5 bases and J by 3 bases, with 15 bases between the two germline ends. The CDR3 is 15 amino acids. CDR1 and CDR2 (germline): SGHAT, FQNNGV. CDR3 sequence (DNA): TGTGCCAGCAGCCCCATGATAGACAATACAGATACGCAGTATTTT. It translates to CASSPMIDNTDTQYF.

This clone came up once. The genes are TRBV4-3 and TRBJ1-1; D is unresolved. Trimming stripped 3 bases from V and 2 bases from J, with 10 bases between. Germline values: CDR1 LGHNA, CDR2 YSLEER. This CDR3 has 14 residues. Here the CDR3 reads CASSHQFGNTEAFF. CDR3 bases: TGCGCCAGCAGCCACCAATTCGGAAACACTGAAGCTTTCTTT.

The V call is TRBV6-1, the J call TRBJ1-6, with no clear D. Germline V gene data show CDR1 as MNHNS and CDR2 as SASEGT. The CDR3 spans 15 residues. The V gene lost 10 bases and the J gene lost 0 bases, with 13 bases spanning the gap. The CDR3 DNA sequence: TGTGCCACTGAGGCGGGATCCTCCTATAATTCACCCCTCCACTTT. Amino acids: CATEAGSSYNSPLHF.

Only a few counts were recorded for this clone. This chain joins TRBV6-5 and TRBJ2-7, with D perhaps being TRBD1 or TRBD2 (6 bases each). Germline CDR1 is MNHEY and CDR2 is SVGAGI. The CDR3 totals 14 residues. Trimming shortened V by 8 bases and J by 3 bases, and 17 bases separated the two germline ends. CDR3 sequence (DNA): TGTGCCAGCGGCGCCGGAGGGGGAGGCTACGAGCAGTACTTC. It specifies CASGAGGGGYEQYF.

The CDR3 DNA reads TGTGCCAGCAGCCATCCGGGACTAGCGGTGGCCTACAATGAGCAGTTCTTC. Residues: CASSHPGLAVAYNEQFF. V gene TRBV7-9 combines with J gene TRBJ2-1, with 11 nucleotides matching TRBD2. The J segment lost 2 bases and the V segment lost 5 bases, leaving 8 bases of the junction unmatched. This CDR3 is 17 amino acids long. Germline V lookup: CDR1 SEHNR, CDR2 FQNEAQ (reference sequence).

CDR3 DNA: TGTGCCAGTAGTGAGACCGGGACACCAGCCTACGAGCAGTACTTC. Amino acids: CASSETGTPAYEQYF. The chain couples TRBV19 to TRBJ2-7; perhaps TRBD1 as D (6 bases). Deletions cut 5 bases from V and 2 bases from J, with 16 bases between. The CDR3 is 15 residues long. CDR1 is LNHDA and CDR2 is SQIVND in the germline V gene (reference sequence).

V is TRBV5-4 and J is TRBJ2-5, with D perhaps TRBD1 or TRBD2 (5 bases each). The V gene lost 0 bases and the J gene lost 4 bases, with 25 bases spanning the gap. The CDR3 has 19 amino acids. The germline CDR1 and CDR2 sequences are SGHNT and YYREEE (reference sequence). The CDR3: CASSLGTAFGVGVSETQYF. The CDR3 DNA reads TGTGCCAGCAGCTTGGGAACGGCTTTTGGGGTGGGGGTGTCAGAGACCCAGTACTTC. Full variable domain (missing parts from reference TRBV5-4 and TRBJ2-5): ETGVTQSPTHLIKTRGQQVTLRCSSQSGHNTVSWYQQALGQGPQFIFQYYREEENGRGNFPPRFSGLQFPNYSSELNVNALELDDSALYLCASSLGTAFGVGVSETQYFGPGTRLLVL.

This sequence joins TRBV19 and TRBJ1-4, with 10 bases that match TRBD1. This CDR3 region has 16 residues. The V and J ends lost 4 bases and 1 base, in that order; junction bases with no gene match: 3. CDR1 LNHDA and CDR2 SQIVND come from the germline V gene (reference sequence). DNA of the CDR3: TGTGCCAGTAGTACTGACAGGGGGCGAACTAATGAAAAACTGTTTTTT. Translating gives CASSTDRGRTNEKLFF.

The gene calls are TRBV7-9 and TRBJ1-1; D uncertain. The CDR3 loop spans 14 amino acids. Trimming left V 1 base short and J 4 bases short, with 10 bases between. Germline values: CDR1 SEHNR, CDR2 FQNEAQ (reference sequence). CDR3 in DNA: TGTGCCAGCAGCTTAGTGGGGAGCGGCACTGAAGCTTTCTTT. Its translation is CASSLVGSGTEAFF.

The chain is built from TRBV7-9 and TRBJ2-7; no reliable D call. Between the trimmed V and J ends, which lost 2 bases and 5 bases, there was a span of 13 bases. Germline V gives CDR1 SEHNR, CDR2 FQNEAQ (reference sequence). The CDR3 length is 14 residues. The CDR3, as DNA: TGTGCCAGCAGCTTAACCGTCCGAAGCGACGAGCAGTACTTC. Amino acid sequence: CASSLTVRSDEQYF.

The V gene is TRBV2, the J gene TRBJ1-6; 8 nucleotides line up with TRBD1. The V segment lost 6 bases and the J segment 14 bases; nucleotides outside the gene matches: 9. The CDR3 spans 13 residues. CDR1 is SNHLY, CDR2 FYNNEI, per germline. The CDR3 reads CASSRGQGLTLHF. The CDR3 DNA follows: TGTGCCAGCAGCCGCGGACAGGGCTTGACCCTCCACTTT. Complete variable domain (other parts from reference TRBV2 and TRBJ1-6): EPEVTQTPSHQVTQMGQEVILRCVPISNHLYFYWYRQILGQKVEFLVSFYNNEISEKSEIFDDQFSVERPDGSNFTLKIRSTKLEDSAMYFCASSRGQGLTLHFGNGTRLTVT.

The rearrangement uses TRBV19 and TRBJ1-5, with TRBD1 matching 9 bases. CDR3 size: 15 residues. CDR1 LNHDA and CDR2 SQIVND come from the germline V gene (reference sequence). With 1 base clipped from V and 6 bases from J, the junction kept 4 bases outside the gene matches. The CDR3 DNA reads TGTGCCAGTAGTATAGTAACAGGGGGCCGTCAGCCCCAGCATTTT. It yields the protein CASSIVTGGRQPQHF. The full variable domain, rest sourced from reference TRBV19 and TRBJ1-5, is DGGITQSPKYLFRKEGQNVTLSCEQNLNHDAMYWYRQDPGQGLRLIYYSQIVNDFQKGDIAEGYSVSREKKESFPLTVTSAQKNPTAFYLCASSIVTGGRQPQHFGDGTRLSIL.

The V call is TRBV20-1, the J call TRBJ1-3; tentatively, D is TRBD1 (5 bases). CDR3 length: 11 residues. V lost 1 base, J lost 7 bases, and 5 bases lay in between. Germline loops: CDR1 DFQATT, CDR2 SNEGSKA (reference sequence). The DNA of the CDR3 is TGCAGTGCTAGAGGGGGGAACACCATATATTTT. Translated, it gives CSARGGNTIYF.

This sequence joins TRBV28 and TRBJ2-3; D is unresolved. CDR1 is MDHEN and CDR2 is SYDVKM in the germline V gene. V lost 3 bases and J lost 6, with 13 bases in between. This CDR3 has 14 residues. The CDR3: CASSFRAGADTQYF. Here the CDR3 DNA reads TGTGCCAGCAGTTTTCGCGCCGGCGCGGATACGCAGTATTTT.

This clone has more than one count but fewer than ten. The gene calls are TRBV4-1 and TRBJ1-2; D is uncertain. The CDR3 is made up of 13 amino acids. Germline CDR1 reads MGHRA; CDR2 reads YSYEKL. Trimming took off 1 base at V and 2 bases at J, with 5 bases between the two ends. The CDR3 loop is CASSQGPNYGYTF. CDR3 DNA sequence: TGCGCCAGCAGCCAAGGTCCGAACTATGGCTACACCTTC.

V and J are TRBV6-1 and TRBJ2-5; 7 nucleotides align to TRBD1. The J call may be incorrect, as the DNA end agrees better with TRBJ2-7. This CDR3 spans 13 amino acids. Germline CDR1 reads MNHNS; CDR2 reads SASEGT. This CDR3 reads CATSTGQHYEQYF. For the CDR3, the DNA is TGTGCCACCTCGACAGGGCAACACTACGAGCAGTACTTC.

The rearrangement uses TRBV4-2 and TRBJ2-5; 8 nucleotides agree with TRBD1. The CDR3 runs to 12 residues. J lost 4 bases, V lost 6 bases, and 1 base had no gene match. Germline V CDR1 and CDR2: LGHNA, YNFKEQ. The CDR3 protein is CASRGTGETQYF. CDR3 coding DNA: TGTGCCAGCAGGGGGACAGGAGAGACCCAGTACTTC.

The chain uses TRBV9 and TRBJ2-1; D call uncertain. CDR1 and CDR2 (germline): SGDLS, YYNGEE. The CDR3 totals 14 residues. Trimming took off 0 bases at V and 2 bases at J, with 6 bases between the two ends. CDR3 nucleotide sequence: TGTGCCAGCAGCGTAGACAGTACCTACAATGAGCAGTTCTTC. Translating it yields CASSVDSTYNEQFF.

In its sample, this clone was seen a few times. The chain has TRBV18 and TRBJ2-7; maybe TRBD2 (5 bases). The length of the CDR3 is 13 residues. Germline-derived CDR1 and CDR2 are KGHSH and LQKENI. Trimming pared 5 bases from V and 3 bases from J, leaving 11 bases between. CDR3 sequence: CASSVRADYEQYF. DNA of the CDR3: TGTGCCAGCTCAGTACGAGCGGACTACGAGCAGTACTTC.

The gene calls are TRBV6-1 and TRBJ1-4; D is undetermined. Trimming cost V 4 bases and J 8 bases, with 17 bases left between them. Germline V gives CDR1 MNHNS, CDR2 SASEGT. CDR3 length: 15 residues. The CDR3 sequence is CASSGPGTVREKLFF. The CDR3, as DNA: TGTGCCAGCAGTGGGCCGGGCACCGTTCGGGAAAAACTGTTTTTT.

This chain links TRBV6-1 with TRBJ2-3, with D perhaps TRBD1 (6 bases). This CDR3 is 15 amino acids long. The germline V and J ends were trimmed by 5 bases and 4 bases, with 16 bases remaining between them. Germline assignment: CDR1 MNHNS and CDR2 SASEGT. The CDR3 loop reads CASSPTDYRADTQYF. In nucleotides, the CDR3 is TGTGCCAGCAGTCCCACCGACTACAGGGCAGATACGCAGTATTTT.

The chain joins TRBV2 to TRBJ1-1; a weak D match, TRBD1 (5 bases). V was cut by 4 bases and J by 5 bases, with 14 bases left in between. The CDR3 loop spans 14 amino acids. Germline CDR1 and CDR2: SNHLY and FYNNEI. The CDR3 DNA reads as TGTGCCAGCAGTGGTATATTGTCAGGGACTGAAGCTTTCTTT. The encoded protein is CASSGILSGTEAFF.

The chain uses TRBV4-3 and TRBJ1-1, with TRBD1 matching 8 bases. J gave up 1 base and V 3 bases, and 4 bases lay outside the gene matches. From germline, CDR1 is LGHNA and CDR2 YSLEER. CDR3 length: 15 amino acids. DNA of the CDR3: TGCGCCAGCAGCCATGCGGGGACAGGGAACACTGAAGCTTTCTTT. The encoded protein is CASSHAGTGNTEAFF.

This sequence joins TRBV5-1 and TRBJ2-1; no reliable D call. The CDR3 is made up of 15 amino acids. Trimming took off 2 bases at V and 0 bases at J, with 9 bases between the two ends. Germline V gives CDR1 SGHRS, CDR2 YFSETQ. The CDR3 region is CASSLTTFSYNEQFF. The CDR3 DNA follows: TGCGCCAGCAGCTTAACGACCTTCTCCTACAATGAGCAGTTCTTC.

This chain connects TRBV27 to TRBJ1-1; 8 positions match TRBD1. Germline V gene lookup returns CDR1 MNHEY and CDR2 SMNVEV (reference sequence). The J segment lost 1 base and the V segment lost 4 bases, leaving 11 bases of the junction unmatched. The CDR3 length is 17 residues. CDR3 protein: CASSSTGQGGRNTEAFF. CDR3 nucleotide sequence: TGTGCCAGCAGTTCCACAGGACAGGGAGGCCGGAACACTGAAGCTTTCTTT.

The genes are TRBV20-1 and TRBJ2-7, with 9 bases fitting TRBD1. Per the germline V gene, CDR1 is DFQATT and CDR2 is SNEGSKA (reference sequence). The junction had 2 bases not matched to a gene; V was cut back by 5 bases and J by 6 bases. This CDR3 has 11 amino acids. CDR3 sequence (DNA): TGCAGTGCTCTGGGACAGGGCGAGCAGTACTTC. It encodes CSALGQGEQYF.